The source of this TCR beta chain is a study of T cells after yellow fever vaccination. Points from the study as a whole: Post-booster repertoires again held most primary-vaccination clones (approximately 96% CD4, 85% to 90% CD8). Peaking faster, on day 5 versus 15, the secondary response was nonetheless weaker. Clonotypes found in both CD4 and CD8 compartments made up a small share. Within FACS-sorted repertoires, abundant clonotypes contaminating from the bulk population could be present.

The CDR3 extends over 20 amino acids. The junction had 19 bases not matched to a gene; V was cut back by 0 bases and J by 1 base. Germline V lookup: CDR1 DFQATT, CDR2 SNEGSKA (reference sequence). This clonotype has only a few counts. Antigen: not known. From the 5' RACE reads, TCRdb called clonotypes with MiXCR, one entry per CDR3 protein. In the table there are around 350,000 distinct CDR3 sequences, more than 9% of which are singletons. Sequenced material: PBMCs, taken on the day of the first yellow fever vaccination. The sequence derives from a man aged 18 to 30 who received the YFV17D yellow fever vaccine. The V gene is TRBV20-1, the J gene TRBJ2-3; 7 positions agree with TRBD1. The CDR3 loop reads CSARDKIFSKTGRRTDTQYF. CDR3 sequence (DNA): TGCAGTGCTAGAGATAAAATATTTTCCAAGACAGGGCGACGCACAGATACGCAGTATTTT.